This TCR beta chain originates from a study of cytomegalovirus exposure and HLA in healthy donors. 13 Jbeta primers and 60 Vbeta primers were used for the PCR. The protocol was immunoSEQ multiplex PCR, while the TCRdb copy is restricted to in-frame clones and leaves out a portion. Among about 130,000 clones listed, around 80% were seen once. V shed 5 bases, J shed 9 bases, and the junction held 4 bases outside the gene matches. CDR1 SGHAT and CDR2 FQNNGV come from the germline V gene. The CDR3 extends over 12 amino acids. The chain joins TRBV11-2 to TRBJ2-4, with 7 bases aligning to TRBD1. Sequenced sample: PBMCs. This receptor was identified in a woman aged 18-35 years in good health and CMV-seronegative. CDR3 sequence reads: CASSQQGSIQYF. CDR3 sequence (DNA): TGTGCCAGCAGCCAACAGGGGTCCATTCAGTACTTC.